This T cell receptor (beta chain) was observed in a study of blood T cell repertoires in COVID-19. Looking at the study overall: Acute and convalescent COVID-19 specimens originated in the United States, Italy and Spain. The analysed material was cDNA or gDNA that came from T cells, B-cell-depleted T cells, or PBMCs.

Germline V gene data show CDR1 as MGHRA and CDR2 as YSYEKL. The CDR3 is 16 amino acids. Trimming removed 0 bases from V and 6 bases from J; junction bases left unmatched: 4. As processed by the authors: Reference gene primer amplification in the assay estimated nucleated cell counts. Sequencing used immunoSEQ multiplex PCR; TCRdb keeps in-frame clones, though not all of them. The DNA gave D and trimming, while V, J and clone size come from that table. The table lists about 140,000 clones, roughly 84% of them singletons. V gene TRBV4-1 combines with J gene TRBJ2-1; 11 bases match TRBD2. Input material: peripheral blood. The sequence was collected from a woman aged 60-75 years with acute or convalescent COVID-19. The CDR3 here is CASSQDPSGRSNEQFF. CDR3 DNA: TGCGCCAGCAGCCAAGACCCTAGCGGGAGGTCCAATGAGCAGTTCTTC.